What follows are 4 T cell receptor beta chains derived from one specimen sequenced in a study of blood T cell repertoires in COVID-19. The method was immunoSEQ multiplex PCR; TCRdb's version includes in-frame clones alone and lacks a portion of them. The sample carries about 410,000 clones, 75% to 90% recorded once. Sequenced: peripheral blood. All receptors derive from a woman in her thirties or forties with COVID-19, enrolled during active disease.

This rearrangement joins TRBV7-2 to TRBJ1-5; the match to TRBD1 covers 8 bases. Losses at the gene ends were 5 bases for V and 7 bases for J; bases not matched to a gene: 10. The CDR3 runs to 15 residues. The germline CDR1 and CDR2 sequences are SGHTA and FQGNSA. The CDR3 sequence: CASSRDHRGSQPQHF. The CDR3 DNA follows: TGTGCCAGCAGCCGGGACCACAGGGGGTCCCAGCCCCAGCATTTT.

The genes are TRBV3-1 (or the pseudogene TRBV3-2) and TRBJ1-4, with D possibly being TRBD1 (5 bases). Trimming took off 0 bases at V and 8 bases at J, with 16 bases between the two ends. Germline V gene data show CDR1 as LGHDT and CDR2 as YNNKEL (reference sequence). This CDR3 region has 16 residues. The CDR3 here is CASSQEFGGVSEKLFF. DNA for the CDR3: TGTGCCAGCAGCCAAGAGTTCGGGGGAGTTTCGGAAAAACTGTTTTTT.

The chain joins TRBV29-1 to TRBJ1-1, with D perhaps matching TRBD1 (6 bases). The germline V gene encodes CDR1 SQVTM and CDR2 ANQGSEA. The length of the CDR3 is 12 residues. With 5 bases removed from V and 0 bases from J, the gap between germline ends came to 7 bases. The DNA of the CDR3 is TGCAGCGTTCACAGGGTGAACACTGAAGCTTTCTTT. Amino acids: CSVHRVNTEAFF.

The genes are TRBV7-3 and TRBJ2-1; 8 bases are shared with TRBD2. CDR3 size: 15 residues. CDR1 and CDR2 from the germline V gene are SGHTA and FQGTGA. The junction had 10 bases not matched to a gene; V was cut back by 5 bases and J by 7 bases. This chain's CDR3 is CASSISGGPTNEQFF. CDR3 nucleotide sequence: TGTGCCAGCAGCATATCGGGGGGGCCTACTAATGAGCAGTTCTTC.